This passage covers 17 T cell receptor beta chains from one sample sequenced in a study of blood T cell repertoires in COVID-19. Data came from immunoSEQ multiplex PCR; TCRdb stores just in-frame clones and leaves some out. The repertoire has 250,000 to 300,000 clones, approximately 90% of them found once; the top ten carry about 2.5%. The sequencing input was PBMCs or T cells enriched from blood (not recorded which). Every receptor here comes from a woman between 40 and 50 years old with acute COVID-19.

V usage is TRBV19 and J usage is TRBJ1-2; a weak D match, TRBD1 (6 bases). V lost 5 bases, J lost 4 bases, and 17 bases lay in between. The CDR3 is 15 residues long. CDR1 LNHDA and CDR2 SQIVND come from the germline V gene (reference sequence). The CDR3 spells CASSPLTGIPYGYTF. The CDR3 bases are TGTGCCAGTAGTCCCCTCACAGGGATCCCCTATGGCTACACCTTC. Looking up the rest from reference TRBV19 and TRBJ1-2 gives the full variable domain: DGGITQSPKYLFRKEGQNVTLSCEQNLNHDAMYWYRQDPGQGLRLIYYSQIVNDFQKGDIAEGYSVSREKKESFPLTVTSAQKNPTAFYLCASSPLTGIPYGYTFGSGTRLTVV.

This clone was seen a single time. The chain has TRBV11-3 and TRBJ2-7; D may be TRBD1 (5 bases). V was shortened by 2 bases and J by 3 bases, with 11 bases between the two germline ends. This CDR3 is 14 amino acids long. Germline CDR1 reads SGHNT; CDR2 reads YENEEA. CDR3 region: CASSLMFQGYEQYF. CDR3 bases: TGTGCCAGCAGCTTAATGTTCCAGGGCTACGAGCAGTACTTC.

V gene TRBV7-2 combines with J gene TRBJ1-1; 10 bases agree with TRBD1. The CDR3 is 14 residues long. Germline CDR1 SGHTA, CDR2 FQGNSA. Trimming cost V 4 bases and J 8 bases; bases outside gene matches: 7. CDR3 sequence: CASSSPGQGREAFF. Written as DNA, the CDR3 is TGTGCCAGCAGCTCTCCGGGACAGGGGAGAGAAGCTTTCTTT. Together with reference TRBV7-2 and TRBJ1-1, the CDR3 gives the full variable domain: GAGVSQSPSNKVTEKGKDVELRCDPISGHTALYWYRQSLGQGLEFLIYFQGNSAPDKSGLPSDRFSAERTGGSVSTLTIQRTQQEDSAVYLCASSSPGQGREAFFGQGTRLTVV.

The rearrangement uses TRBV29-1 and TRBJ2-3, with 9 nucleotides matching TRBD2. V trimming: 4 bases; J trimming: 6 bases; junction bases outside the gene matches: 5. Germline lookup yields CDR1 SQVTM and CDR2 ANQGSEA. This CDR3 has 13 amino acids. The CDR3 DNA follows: TGCAGCGTTGGCGGGAGGGCTTCTGATACGCAGTATTTT. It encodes CSVGGRASDTQYF.

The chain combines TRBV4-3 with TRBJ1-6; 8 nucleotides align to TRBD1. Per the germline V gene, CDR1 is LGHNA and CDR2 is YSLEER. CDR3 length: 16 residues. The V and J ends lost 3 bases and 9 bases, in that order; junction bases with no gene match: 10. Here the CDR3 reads CASSQWGQEGRSPLHF. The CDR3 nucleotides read TGCGCCAGCAGCCAGTGGGGACAGGAGGGACGTTCACCCCTCCACTTT.

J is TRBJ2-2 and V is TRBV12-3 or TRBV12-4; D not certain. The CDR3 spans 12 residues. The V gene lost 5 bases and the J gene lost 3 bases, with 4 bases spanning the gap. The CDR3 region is CASSLYTGELFF. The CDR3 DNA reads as TGTGCCAGCAGTCTTTACACCGGGGAGCTGTTTTTT.

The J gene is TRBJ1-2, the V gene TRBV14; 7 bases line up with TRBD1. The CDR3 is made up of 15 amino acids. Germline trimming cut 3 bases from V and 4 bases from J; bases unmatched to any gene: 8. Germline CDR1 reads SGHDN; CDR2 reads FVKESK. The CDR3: CASSQQGTDSYGYTF. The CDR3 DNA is TGTGCCAGCAGCCAGCAAGGGACAGACTCCTATGGCTACACCTTC.

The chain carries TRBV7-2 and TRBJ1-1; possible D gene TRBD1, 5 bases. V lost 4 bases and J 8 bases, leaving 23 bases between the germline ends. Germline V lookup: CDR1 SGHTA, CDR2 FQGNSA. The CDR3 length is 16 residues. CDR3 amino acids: CASSSNRRALGSEAFF. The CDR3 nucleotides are TGTGCCAGCAGCTCTAACAGGAGGGCGTTGGGGTCGGAAGCTTTCTTT.

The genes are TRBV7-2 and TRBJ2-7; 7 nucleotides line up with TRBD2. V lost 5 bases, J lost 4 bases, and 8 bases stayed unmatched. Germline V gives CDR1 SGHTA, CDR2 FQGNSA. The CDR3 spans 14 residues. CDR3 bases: TGTGCCAGCAGCGCTGGGGGGGTAAGGTACGAGCAGTACTTC. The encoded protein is CASSAGGVRYEQYF.

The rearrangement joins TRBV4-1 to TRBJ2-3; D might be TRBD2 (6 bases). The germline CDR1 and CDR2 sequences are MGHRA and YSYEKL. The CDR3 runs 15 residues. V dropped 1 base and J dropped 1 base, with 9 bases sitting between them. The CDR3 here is CASSQGEVGTDTQYF. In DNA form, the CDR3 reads TGCGCCAGCAGCCAAGGGGAGGTGGGCACAGATACGCAGTATTTT.

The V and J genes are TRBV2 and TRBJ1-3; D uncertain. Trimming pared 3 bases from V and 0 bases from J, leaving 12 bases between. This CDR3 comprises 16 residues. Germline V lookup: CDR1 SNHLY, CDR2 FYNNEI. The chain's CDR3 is CASSEAGRYSGNTIYF. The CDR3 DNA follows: TGTGCCAGCAGTGAGGCTGGCAGGTACTCTGGAAACACCATATATTTT.

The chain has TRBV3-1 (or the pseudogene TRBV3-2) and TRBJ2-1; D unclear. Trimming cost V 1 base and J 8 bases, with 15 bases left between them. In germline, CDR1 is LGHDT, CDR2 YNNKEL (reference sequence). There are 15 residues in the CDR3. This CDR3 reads CASSQGPVSRHEQFF. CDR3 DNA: TGTGCCAGCAGCCAAGGCCCTGTTTCTAGGCATGAGCAGTTCTTC.

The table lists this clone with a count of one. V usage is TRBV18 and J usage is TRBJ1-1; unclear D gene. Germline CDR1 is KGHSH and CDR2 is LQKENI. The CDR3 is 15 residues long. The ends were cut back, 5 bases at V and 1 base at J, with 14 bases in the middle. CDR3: CASSSGREGNTEAFF. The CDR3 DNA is TGTGCCAGCTCATCGGGGAGGGAGGGGAACACTGAAGCTTTCTTT.

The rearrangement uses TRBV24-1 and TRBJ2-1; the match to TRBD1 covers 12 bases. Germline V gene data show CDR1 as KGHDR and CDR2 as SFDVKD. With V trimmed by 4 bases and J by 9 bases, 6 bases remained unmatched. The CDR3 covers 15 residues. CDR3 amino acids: CATSDPGTGGSEQFF. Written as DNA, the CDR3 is TGTGCCACCAGTGACCCCGGGACAGGGGGCAGTGAGCAGTTCTTC.

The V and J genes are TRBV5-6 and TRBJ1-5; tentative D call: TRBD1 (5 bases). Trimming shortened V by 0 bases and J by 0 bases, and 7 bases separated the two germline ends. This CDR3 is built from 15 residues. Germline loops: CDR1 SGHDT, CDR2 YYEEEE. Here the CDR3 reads CASSLGQISNQPQHF. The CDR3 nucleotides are TGTGCCAGCAGCTTGGGACAGATTAGCAATCAGCCCCAGCATTTT. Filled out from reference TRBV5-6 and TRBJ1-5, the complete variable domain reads DAGVTQSPTHLIKTRGQQVTLRCSPKSGHDTVSWYQQALGQGPQFIFQYYEEEERQRGNFPDRFSGHQFPNYSSELNVNALLLGDSALYLCASSLGQISNQPQHFGDGTRLSIL.

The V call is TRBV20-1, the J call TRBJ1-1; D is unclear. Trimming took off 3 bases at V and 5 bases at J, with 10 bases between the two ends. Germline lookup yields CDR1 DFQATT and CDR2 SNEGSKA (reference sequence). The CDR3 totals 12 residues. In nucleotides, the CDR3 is TGCAGTGCTAGTTCGGGTAGGACTGAAGCTTTCTTT. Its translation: CSASSGRTEAFF.

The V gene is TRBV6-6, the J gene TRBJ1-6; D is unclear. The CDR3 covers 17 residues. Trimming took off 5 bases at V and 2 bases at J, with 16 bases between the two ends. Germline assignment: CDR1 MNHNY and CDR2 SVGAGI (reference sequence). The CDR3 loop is CASSPRPTPTYNSPLHF. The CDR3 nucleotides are TGTGCCAGCAGTCCCCGCCCGACACCAACCTATAATTCACCCCTCCACTTT.